This entry is about one TCR beta chain. Its specific antigen is unknown. No quality values exist for individual bases; no much larger clone is one base distant. This record belongs to a study of T cells in Graves' hyperthyroidism and ophthalmopathy (dated by TCRdb to between 2019 and 2020). With respect to the entire study: Peripheral blood samples were taken at the time of initial diagnosis, prior to any treatment. TCR Vbeta CDR3 sequencing of approximately 140 peripheral blood samples (around 45 ophthalmopathy, about 75 hyperthyroidism and 17 progressor patients) is reported in the paper. Whether ophthalmopathy could be predicted prospectively was tested in an independent validation cohort made up of under 20 hyperthyroidism patients plus 17 patients who later progressed to ophthalmopathy. To identify TCR V-J signatures that set the groups apart, the researchers used a discovery cohort of roughly 100 patients, made up of 40 to 45 with Graves' ophthalmopathy and about 60 with stable Graves' hyperthyroidism. The roughly 90 discovery patients were divided at random into training and test sets in a 7:3 ratio. After sampling, hyperthyroidism patients received methimazole starting at 30 mg daily, and ophthalmopathy patients received high-dose intravenous methylprednisolone. Thyroid tissue and blood T-cell repertoires from several Graves' hyperthyroidism patients were also compared in the study.

Ophthalmopathy patients had moderately to severely active disease, Clinical Activity Score of at least 3, NOSPECS grade of at least 4, and duration under 3 months. Exclusion was applied to patients with uncontrolled infections, other autoimmune diseases, pregnancy or lactation. Diagnoses were based on clinical symptoms, serum thyroxine and TRAb, thyroid ultrasound and orbital computed tomography. PBMCs were isolated from about 9 ml of fresh peripheral blood by Ficoll-Paque density gradient centrifugation. Total RNA was extracted with Trizol reagent, and quality was checked on an Agilent 2100 Bioanalyzer. What the study reported, not specific to this receptor: Most expanded thyroid clonotypes (frequency above 0.001) were also detected in blood, suggesting blood repertoires may reflect thyroid immune responses. No statistical method was used to set the sample size in advance, and investigators knew the group allocation. Ophthalmopathy was separated from stable hyperthyroidism by a 13 V-J signature model, with around 90% sensitivity and about 81% specificity obtained in cross-validation and 80%/75% obtained in testing. During validation, the model predicted progression to ophthalmopathy a median of roughly six months ahead of onset, with 70.59% sensitivity and roughly 72% specificity.

Amplification of TCR beta CDR3 regions was carried out from RNA transcripts. For the first round of RT-PCR on the TCR CDR3, the HTBI primer set was used together with the Qiagen OneStep RT-PCR kit. Libraries were constructed in a second round of multiplex PCR, after which size selection and purification were performed. Libraries were sequenced paired-end with 100 bp reads on an Illumina HiSeq2000. The study's own analysis went as follows. SOAPnuke was used to process the raw data, with reads discarded if the reads contained adapters or uncalled bases, had a mean Phred below 15, or lacked an exact constant-primer or identifier match. High-quality paired reads were merged using COPE v1.2.5, and each unique nucleotide sequence was defined as a clonotype. Clonotypes were aligned to IMGT TRBV, TRBD and TRBJ reference segments using MiTCR v1.1. Analysis was restricted to V-J combinations with a frequency above 0.0001, which covered 98% to 99.2% of repertoires. A TCS score was defined as the ratio between F50 (clonal expansion) and ExV (chaos), using BLOSUM62-based TCRdist between CDR3 peptides within each V-J. Welch's t-statistics and random forest reduced 514 V-J features to some 14, which were used in a naive Bayes classifier (R e1071). TCRdb handled the public reads itself, with Q25 trimming in fastp and clone calling in MiXCR, and kept productive beta chains. CDR3 protein sequences are deduplicated, and each keeps its most common genes and DNA. The V and J calls reflect TCRdb's pipeline rather than the authors' work. The sample contains over 500,000 distinct CDR3 sequences, under 20% of them found a single time. The ten largest clones add up to 15% to 20% of the sample.

Via the germline V gene, CDR1 is KGHDR and CDR2 SFDVKD. Trimming takes 4 bases from V and 4 bases from J, and the germline ends sit 10 bases apart. The cysteine opens and the phenylalanine closes a CDR3 of 14 amino acids. Only the CDR3 DNA is retained, 42 bases long and in frame from the first base. The chain is encoded by TRBV24-1 joined to TRBJ1-5; tentative D gene TRBD1, with 6 bases matching. The sequence derives from a woman between 18 and 30 years old with Graves' ophthalmopathy. Material for sequencing was blood. The base sequence is TGTGCCACCAGTGACGGACAGATGAATCAGCCCCAGCATTTT. It codes for CATSDGQMNQPQHF.